Listed below are T cell receptor beta chains from one sample, sequenced in a study of T-cell reconstitution after alpha-beta-depleted transplantation in children. Each CDR3 protein is one row after TCRdb ran MiXCR on the PCR reads. In the table there are a few hundred thousand distinct CDR3 sequences, about 12% of which are singletons. The sequences come from PBMCs from the stem cell graft donor, collected from the stem cell graft. The receptors here all came from a human donor who donated a stem cell graft to a child with combined immunodeficiency. Both conserved end residues are part of each CDR3. Fields, in order: J gene, clone size, V gene, D gene, CDR3 DNA, CDR3 protein. The D gene is left open where the match is weak. Some rows mark clone size as missing; the rest say once, few, many or name a class of expanded clone.

>TRBJ2-1|few|TRBV12-3/TRBV12-4|-
TGTGCCAGCAGTTTAGCGCGGGGATCAATTAATCAAGCGTTCTCAAGCTCCTACAATGAGCAGTTCTTC
CASSLARGSINQAFSSSYNEQFF
>TRBJ2-5|few|TRBV7-2|TRBD2
TGTGCCAGCAGCTTAGGGGGGAGGGCCGGAGAGACCCAGTACTTC
CASSLGGRAGETQYF
>TRBJ1-5|-|TRBV6-1|-
TGTGCCAGTATTTCCGGGACTCCCGAGGCCCAGCATTTT
CASISGTPEAQHF
>TRBJ2-1|many|TRBV27|-
TGTGCCAGCAGTTCCCCACTGGAGGGGGCAGCGCGGGAGCGAAGCTCCTACAATGAGCAGTTCTTC
CASSSPLEGAARERSSYNEQFF
>TRBJ2-7|-|TRBV30|-
TGTGCCTGGAGTCCTTCTTTGGGCGAGCAGTACTTC
CAWSPSLGEQYF
>TRBJ2-5|many|TRBV28|-
TGTGCCAGCAGTTTCTCGGACCGGAGGGAGACCCAGTACTTC
CASSFSDRRETQYF
>TRBJ2-5|many|TRBV5-1|TRBD2
TGCGCCAGCAGCTTGGCGCTAGCGGGAGGCAAAGAGACCCAGTACTTC
CASSLALAGGKETQYF
>TRBJ1-2|-|TRBV29-1|-
TGCAGCGTTGAAGATCTTCGGGACGGGTATAGATACGGCTACACCTTC
CSVEDLRDGYRYGYTF
>TRBJ2-3|-|TRBV24-1|-
TGTGCCATCGGGTCCCTCCAGACAGATACGCAGTATTTT
CAIGSLQTDTQYF
>TRBJ2-3|-|TRBV28|TRBD2
TGTGCCAGCAGTTTAACTAGCGGGGGGCCAAGAGATACGCAGTATTTT
CASSLTSGGPRDTQYF
>TRBJ2-7|-|TRBV6-1|-
TGTGCCACTTCCCGGGGGGCAGGGGGCGTTCTCGCCTCCTACGAGCAGTACTTC
CATSRGAGGVLASYEQYF
>TRBJ2-1|-|TRBV28|-
TGTGCCAGCAGTTCTATTGGCACTCCAGCCCTGGGGTCTTACAATGAGCAGTTCTTC
CASSSIGTPALGSYNEQFF
>TRBJ2-3|-|TRBV14|-
TGTGCCAGCAGCCAAGGAGGGTCGTTCGCAGATACGCAGTATTTT
CASSQGGSFADTQYF
>TRBJ2-3|few|TRBV12-3/TRBV12-4|TRBD2
TGTGCCAGCAGCCCCTTCGCGGGGGACTCCACAGATACGCAGTATTTT
CASSPFAGDSTDTQYF
>TRBJ2-2|-|TRBV5-1|TRBD2
TGCGCCAGCAGCTTAGCGGGAGCAGGGACCGGGGAGCTGTTTTTT
CASSLAGAGTGELFF
>TRBJ2-1|few|TRBV9|TRBD2
TGTGCCAGCAGCGTAGCTTCGACTAGCGGCAATGAGCAGTTCTTC
CASSVASTSGNEQFF
>TRBJ2-5|few|TRBV30|-
TGTGCCTGGAGTTCACCCGGGACACCCCCGGGAGAGACCCAGTACTTC
CAWSSPGTPPGETQYF
>TRBJ2-1|-|TRBV3-1|TRBD2
TGTGCCAGCAGCCAGGGAGGGGCTAGCGGGGGTATTCGCAATGAGCAGTTCTTC
CASSQGGASGGIRNEQFF
>TRBJ2-1|-|TRBV6-4|TRBD2
TGTGCCAGCAGTGGGGGACTAGCGGGAGATCTCAGTGAGCAGTTCTTC
CASSGGLAGDLSEQFF
>TRBJ1-5|many|TRBV12-3/TRBV12-4|-
TGTGCCAGCAGCCCGAGCAATCAGCCCCAGCATTTT
CASSPSNQPQHF
>TRBJ1-1|many|TRBV4-3|-
TGCGCCAGCAGCCAAGATCGGCAGAACACTGAAGCTTTCTTT
CASSQDRQNTEAFF
>TRBJ2-7|-|TRBV20-1|-
TGCAGTGCCATCCAAGGTGGGCGCTACGAGCAGTACTTC
CSAIQGGRYEQYF
>TRBJ2-5|many|TRBV6-1|-
TGTGCCAGCAGTCCGGGACCGAACCTACAAGAGACCCAGTACTTC
CASSPGPNLQETQYF
>TRBJ2-3|-|TRBV7-9|TRBD2
TGTGCCAGCAGCTCCGGACTAGCGGGAGGGCCATCAGATACGCAGTATTTT
CASSSGLAGGPSDTQYF
>TRBJ2-7|-|TRBV11-2|TRBD2
TGTGCCAGCAGCCCCTGGGGTAGCGGGACGACCTACGAGCAGTACTTC
CASSPWGSGTTYEQYF
>TRBJ2-5|many|TRBV7-9|TRBD1
TGTGCCAGCAGCCAGACAGGGAAAGAGACCCAGTACTTC
CASSQTGKETQYF
>TRBJ1-4|-|TRBV28|-
TGTGCCAGCAGGGCGACGGGGACTAATGAAAAGCTGTTTTTT
CASRATGTNEKLFF
>TRBJ2-2|many|TRBV29-1|-
TGCAGCGTAAGACCAGGGGCCGGGGAGCTGTTTTTT
CSVRPGAGELFF
>TRBJ2-7|-|TRBV29-1|TRBD1
TGCAGCGTTGAATTGCCGGACAGGCCCCTCTACGAGCAGTACTTC
CSVELPDRPLYEQYF
>TRBJ2-1|few|TRBV29-1|-
TGCAGCGCTATTCCTCGCTCCTACAATGAGCAGTTCTTC
CSAIPRSYNEQFF
>TRBJ2-2|few|TRBV7-9|-
TGTGCCAGCAACACTTTTGGCACCGGGGAGCTGTTTTTT
CASNTFGTGELFF
>TRBJ2-5|few|TRBV5-6|-
TGTGCCAGCAGCTTGGGACTAACTGGGGGGGAGACCCAGTACTTC
CASSLGLTGGETQYF
>TRBJ2-7|-|TRBV3-1|-
TGTGCCAGCAGCCTTGGTTTAGCGCAAAACTACGAGCAGTACTTC
CASSLGLAQNYEQYF
>TRBJ2-3|many|TRBV29-1|TRBD1
TGCAGCGTTGAAGATCAGAGACAGGGAGGCACAGATACGCAGTATTTT
CSVEDQRQGGTDTQYF
>TRBJ2-3|many|TRBV12-3/TRBV12-4|TRBD2
TGTGCCAGCAGTTATCCGGGAGGACCTGATCCCACAGATACGCAGTATTTT
CASSYPGGPDPTDTQYF
>TRBJ2-3|-|TRBV7-8|-
TGTGCCAGCAGCTTAGGTCGGTGGGGGGCCACAGATACGCAGTATTTT
CASSLGRWGATDTQYF
>TRBJ2-7|-|TRBV5-1|-
TGCGCCAGCGGACTGATGAGCTCCTACGAGCAGTACTTC
CASGLMSSYEQYF
>TRBJ1-1|-|TRBV30|-
TGTGCCTGGAGTGTGGGCGACACTGAAGCTTTCTTT
CAWSVGDTEAFF
>TRBJ2-4|-|TRBV20-1|-
TGCAGTGTTGTGGGTGGAATAGCCAAAAACATTCAGTACTTC
CSVVGGIAKNIQYF
>TRBJ2-2|many|TRBV5-1|-
TGCGCCAGCAGCCACCGGGACACAAACACCGGGGAGCTGTTTTTT
CASSHRDTNTGELFF